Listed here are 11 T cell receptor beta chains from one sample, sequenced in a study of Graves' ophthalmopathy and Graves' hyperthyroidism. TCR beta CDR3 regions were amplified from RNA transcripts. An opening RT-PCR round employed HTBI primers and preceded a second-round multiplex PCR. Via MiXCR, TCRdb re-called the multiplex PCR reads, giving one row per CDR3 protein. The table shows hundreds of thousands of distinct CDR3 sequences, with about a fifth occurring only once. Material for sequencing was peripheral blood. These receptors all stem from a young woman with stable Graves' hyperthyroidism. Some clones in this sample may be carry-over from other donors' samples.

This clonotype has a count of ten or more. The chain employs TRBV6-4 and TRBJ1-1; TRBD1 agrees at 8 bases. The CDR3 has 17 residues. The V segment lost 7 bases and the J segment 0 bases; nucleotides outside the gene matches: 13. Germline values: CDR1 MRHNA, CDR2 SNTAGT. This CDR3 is CASIGTGLLTMNTEAFF. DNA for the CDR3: TGTGCCAGCATCGGGACAGGCCTACTAACTATGAACACTGAAGCTTTCTTT.

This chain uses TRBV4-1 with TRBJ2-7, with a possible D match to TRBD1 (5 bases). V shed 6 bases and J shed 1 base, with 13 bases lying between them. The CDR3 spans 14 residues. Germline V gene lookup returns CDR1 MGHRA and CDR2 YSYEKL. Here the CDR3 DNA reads TGCGCCAGCAGGCAACAGACAGCTTCCTACGAGCAGTACTTC. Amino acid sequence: CASRQQTASYEQYF.

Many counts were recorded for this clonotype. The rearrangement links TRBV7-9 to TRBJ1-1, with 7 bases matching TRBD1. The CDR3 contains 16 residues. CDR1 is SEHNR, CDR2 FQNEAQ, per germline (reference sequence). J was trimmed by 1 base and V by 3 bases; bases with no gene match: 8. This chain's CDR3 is CASSFTLTGANTEAFF. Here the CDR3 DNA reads TGTGCCAGCAGCTTCACCCTCACAGGGGCGAACACTGAAGCTTTCTTT.

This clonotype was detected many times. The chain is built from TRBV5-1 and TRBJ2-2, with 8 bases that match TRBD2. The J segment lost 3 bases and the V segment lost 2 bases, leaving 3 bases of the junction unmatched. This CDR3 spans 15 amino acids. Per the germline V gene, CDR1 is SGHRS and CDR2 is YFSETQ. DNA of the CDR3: TGCGCCAGCAGCTTTTCGCGGGGGGACACCGGGGAGCTGTTTTTT. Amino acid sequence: CASSFSRGDTGELFF. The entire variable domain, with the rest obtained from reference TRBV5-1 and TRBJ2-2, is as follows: KAGVTQTPRYLIKTRGQQVTLSCSPISGHRSVSWYQQTPGQGLQFLFEYFSETQRNKGNFPGRFSGRQFSNSRSEMNVSTLELGDSALYLCASSFSRGDTGELFFGEGSRLTVL.

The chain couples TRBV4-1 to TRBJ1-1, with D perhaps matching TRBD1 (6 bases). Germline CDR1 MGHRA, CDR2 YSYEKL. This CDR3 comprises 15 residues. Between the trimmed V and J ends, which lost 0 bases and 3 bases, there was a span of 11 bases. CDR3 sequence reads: CASSQEERGYTEAFF. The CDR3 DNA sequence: TGCGCCAGCAGCCAAGAGGAGAGGGGGTACACTGAAGCTTTCTTT.

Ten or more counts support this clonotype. The CDR3 bases are TGTGCCAGCAGTGGAGTCTATGGCTACACCTTC. Translated: CASSGVYGYTF. This chain joins TRBV6-1 and TRBJ1-2; D uncertain. CDR1 and CDR2 from the germline V gene are MNHNS and SASEGT. The CDR3 is made up of 11 amino acids. V was trimmed by 4 bases and J by 4 bases, leaving 4 bases between them.

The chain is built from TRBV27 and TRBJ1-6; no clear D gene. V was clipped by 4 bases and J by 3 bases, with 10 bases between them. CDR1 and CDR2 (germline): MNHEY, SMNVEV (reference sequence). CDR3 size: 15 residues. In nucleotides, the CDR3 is TGTGCCAGCAGTTCCGCGGGAGTCTATAATTCACCCCTCCACTTT. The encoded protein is CASSSAGVYNSPLHF.

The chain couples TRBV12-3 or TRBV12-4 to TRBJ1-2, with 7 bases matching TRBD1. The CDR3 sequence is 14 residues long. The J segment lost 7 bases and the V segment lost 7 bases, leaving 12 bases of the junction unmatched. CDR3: CASTSGGGGFGYTF. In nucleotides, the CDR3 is TGTGCCAGCACTTCCGGGGGAGGGGGCTTTGGCTACACCTTC.

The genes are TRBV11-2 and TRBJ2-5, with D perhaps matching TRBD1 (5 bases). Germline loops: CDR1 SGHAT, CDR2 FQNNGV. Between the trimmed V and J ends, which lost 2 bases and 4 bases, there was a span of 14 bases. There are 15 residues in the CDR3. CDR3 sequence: CASSLNRPQGETQYF. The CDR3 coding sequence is TGTGCCAGCAGCTTAAACAGGCCCCAAGGAGAGACCCAGTACTTC. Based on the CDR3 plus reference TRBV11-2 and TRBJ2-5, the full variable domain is EAGVAQSPRYKIIEKRQSVAFWCNPISGHATLYWYQQILGQGPKLLIQFQNNGVVDDSQLPKDRFSAERLKGVDSTLKIQPAKLEDSAVYLCASSLNRPQGETQYFGPGTRLLVL.

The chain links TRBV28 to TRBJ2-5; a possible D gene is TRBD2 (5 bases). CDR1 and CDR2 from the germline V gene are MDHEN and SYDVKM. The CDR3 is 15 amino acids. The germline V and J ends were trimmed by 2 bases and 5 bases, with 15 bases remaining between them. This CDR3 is CASSLRSLEEETQYF. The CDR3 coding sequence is TGTGCCAGCAGTTTACGGTCCCTGGAGGAGGAGACCCAGTACTTC.

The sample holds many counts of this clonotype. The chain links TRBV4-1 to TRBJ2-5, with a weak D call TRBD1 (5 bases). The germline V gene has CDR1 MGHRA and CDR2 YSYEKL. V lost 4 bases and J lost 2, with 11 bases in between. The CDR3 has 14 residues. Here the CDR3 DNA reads TGCGCCAGCAGCCCCGACAGCTATCAAGAGACCCAGTACTTC. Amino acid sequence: CASSPDSYQETQYF.